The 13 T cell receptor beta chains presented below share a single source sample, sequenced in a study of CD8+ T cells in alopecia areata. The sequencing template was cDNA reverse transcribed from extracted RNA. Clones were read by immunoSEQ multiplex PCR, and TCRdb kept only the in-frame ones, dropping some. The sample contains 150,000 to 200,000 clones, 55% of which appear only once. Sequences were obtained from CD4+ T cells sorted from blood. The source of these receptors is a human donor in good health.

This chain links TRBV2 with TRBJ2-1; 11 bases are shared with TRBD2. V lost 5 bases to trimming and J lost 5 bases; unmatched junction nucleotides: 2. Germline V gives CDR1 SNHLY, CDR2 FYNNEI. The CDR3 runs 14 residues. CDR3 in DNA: TGTGCCAGCAGTCCTAGCGGGAGGCACAATGAGCAGTTCTTC. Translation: CASSPSGRHNEQFF.

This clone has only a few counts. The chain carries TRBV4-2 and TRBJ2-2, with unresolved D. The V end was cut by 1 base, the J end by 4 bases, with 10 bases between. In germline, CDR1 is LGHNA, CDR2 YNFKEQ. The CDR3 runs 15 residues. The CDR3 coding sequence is TGTGCCAGCAGCCAAGCATTCGGCCGCACCGGGGAGCTGTTTTTT. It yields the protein CASSQAFGRTGELFF.

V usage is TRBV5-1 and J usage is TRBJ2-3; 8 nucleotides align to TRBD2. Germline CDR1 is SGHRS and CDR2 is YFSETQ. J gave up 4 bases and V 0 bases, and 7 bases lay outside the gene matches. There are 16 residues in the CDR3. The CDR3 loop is CASSLVSQRGSDTQYF. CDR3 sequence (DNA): TGCGCCAGCAGCTTGGTTTCCCAGCGGGGGTCAGATACGCAGTATTTT.

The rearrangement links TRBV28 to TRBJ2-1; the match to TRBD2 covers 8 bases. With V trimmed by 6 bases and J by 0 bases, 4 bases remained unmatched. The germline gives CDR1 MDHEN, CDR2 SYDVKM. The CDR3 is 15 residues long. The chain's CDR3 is CASRYGLASYNEQFF. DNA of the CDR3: TGTGCCAGCAGGTATGGACTAGCCTCCTACAATGAGCAGTTCTTC.

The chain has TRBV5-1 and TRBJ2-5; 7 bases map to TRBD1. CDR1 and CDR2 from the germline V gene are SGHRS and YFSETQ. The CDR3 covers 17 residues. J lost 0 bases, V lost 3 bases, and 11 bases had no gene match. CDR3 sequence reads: CASSYGGRQGYQETQYF. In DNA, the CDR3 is TGCGCCAGCAGCTACGGAGGTCGACAGGGTTACCAAGAGACCCAGTACTTC.

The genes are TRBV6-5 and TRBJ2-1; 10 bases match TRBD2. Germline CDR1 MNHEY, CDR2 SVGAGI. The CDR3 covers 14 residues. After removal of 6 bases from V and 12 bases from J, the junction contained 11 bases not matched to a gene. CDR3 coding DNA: TGTGCCAGCAGAGGACTAGCGGTTTTGAGTGGGCAGTTCTTC. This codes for CASRGLAVLSGQFF.

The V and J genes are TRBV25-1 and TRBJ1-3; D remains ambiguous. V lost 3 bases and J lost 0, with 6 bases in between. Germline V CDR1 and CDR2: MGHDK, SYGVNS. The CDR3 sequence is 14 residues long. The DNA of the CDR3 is TGTGCCAGCAGTGATCGGTTCTCTGGAAACACCATATATTTT. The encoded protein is CASSDRFSGNTIYF.

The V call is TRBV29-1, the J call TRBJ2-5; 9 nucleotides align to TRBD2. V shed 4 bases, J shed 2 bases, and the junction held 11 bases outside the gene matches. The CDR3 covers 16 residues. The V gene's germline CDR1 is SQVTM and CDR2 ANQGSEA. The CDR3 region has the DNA TGCAGCGTTGGGATTGCTAGCGGGATTCCGCAAGAGACCCAGTACTTC. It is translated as CSVGIASGIPQETQYF.

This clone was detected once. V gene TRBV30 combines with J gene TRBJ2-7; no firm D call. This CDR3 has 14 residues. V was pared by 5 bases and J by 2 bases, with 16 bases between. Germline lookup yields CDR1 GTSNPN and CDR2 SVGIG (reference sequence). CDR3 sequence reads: CAWGVASPPYEQYF. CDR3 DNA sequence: TGTGCCTGGGGGGTGGCCAGTCCCCCCTACGAGCAGTACTTC.

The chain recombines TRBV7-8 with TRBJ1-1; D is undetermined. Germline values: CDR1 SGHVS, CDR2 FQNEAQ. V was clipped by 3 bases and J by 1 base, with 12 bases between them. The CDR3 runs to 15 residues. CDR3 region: CASSFRSGQNTEAFF. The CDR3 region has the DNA TGTGCCAGCAGCTTCCGCTCAGGTCAGAACACTGAAGCTTTCTTT.

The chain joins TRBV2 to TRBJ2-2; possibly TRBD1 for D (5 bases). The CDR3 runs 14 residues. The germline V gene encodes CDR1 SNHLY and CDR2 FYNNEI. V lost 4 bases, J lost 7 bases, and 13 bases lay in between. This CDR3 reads CASSVGLSNGELFF. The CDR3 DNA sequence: TGTGCCAGCAGTGTGGGGCTCAGTAACGGGGAGCTGTTTTTT.

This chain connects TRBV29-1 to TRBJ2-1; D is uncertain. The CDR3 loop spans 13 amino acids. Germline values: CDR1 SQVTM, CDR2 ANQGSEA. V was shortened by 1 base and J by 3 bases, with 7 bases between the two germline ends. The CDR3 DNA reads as TGCAGCGTTGAAGGGGGTTTCTACAATGAGCAGTTCTTC. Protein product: CSVEGGFYNEQFF.

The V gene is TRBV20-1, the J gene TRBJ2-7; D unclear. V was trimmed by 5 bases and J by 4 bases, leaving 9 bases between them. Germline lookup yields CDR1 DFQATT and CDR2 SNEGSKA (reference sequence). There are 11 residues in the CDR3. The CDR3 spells CSADAKYEQYF. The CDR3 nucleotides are TGCAGTGCTGACGCCAAGTACGAGCAGTACTTC.